Detailed here is one T cell receptor (beta chain). Using immunoSEQ multiplex PCR, the repertoire was profiled, and TCRdb retains in-frame clones only, with some absent. The repertoire holds under 400,000 clones, almost 90% seen once, with approximately 1% in the top ten. The CDR3 totals 12 residues. V lost 6 bases and J 8 bases, leaving 13 bases between the germline ends. Germline values: CDR1 MNHEY, CDR2 SVGAGI. This sample was taken from a study of blood T cell repertoires in COVID-19. Each exposed participant met a COVID-19 case in the 2 weeks preceding study entry. The V and J genes are TRBV6-5 and TRBJ1-2, with a tentative D call TRBD1 (5 bases). The sequenced sample was PBMCs or T cells enriched from blood (not recorded which). This TCR was recovered from a woman between 25 and 40 years old who had been exposed to COVID-19. The CDR3 loop reads CASRPGGEGYTF. CDR3 sequence (DNA): TGTGCCAGCAGGCCGGGGGGTGAGGGCTACACCTTC.